This T cell receptor (beta chain) was captured by sequencing in a study of long-term antiretroviral therapy in people with HIV. To note about this clone: Antigen unknown.

An immunoSEQ assay, version v3.0, was performed at survey level. This table comes from immunoSEQ multiplex PCR, and its TCRdb copy is limited to in-frame clones, with some not included. The data show some 16,000 clones, with 80% to 90% seen just once and 5.2% held by the top ten. Germline V gene sequence: CDR1 SGHDT, CDR2 YYEEEE. CDR3 length equals 16 residues. The germline V and J ends were trimmed by 2 bases and 8 bases, with 20 bases remaining between them. General observations from the study: Among HIV repertoires, CDR3 length ranges were narrower than those of controls. Dominance of pre-ART expanded clones persisted, fluctuating and often declining after ART.

This specimen was unsorted PBMCs, taken 0.5 years after starting antiretroviral therapy. This TCR came from a woman aged 40 to 55 with HIV. The chain combines TRBV5-6 with TRBJ2-1, with D hard to call. The CDR3 sequence is CASSFLRAVVPYEQFF. CDR3 bases: TGTGCCAGCAGCTTTTTACGAGCCGTAGTACCGTATGAGCAGTTCTTC.